A selection of T cell receptor beta chains follows, all from one sample in a study of radiation and T cells in renal cell carcinoma. Some clones are missing from TCRdb's copy, which holds only in-frame ones; the method was immunoSEQ multiplex PCR. Among around 60,000 clones, roughly four fifths were seen once, and the ten largest hold 6.8%. The sequenced sample was blood, obtained from a patient whose treatment included radiotherapy and nephrectomy. Source of these receptors: a man aged 55 to 70 with renal cell carcinoma. Each CDR3 is given with its conserved first and last residue. A D gene is named only where the DNA matches it firmly. Rows give clone size only sometimes, using once, few, many, or a class for an expanded clone.

-	once	TRBJ2-5	TRBV10-3	TGTGCCATCAGTGACTCCTCCTCGGAGACCCAGTACTTC	CAISDSSSETQYF
-	-	TRBJ1-2	TRBV1	TGCACCAGCGGGGACAGCTACCTCCCCCCTAACTATGGCTACACCTTC	CTSGDSYLPPNYGYTF
-	-	TRBJ2-2	TRBV19	TGTGCCAGTAGTATAGGTTACTGGAACACCGGGGAGCTGTTTTTT	CASSIGYWNTGELFF
-	-	TRBJ2-3	TRBV27	TGTGCCAGCAGCCGGGACGGACGCACAGATACGCAGTATTTT	CASSRDGRTDTQYF
-	-	TRBJ2-5	TRBV6-6	TGTGCCAGCACCGAAACAGGGACCCAGTACTTC	CASTETGTQYF
-	-	TRBJ1-1	TRBV7-9	TGTGCCAGCAGCCGGGACACTGAAGCTTTCTTT	CASSRDTEAFF
-	-	TRBJ1-2	TRBV19	TGTGCCAGTAGTATAGCCCTGGGAATGGTTGGCTACACCTTC	CASSIALGMVGYTF
-	-	TRBJ2-1	TRBV5-1	TGCGCCAGCAGCTTGGAGTTTAGCAGCAATGAGCAGTTCTTC	CASSLEFSSNEQFF
-	-	TRBJ1-1	TRBV7-2	TGTGCCAGCAGCCCCCGGGGGGCCGACACTGAAGCTTTCTTT	CASSPRGADTEAFF
-	-	TRBJ1-5	TRBV30	TGTGCCTGGAGTGTAGGTGGGAATCAGCCCCAGCATTTT	CAWSVGGNQPQHF
-	few	TRBJ1-3	TRBV11-2	TGTGCCAGCAGCTTAGGCTCGTATGGAAACACCATATATTTT	CASSLGSYGNTIYF
-	-	TRBJ2-2	TRBV10-3	TGTGCCATCAGTGAGTGGACGGGGGGCTCGAACACCGGGGAGCTGTTTTTT	CAISEWTGGSNTGELFF
-	-	TRBJ2-5	TRBV6-5	TGTGCCAGCAGTACAGGGATGTCCTCAGAGACCCAGTACTTC	CASSTGMSSETQYF
-	-	TRBJ1-5	TRBV5-6	TGTGCCAGCAGCTTCGGCGGGCAGGGGTGGGATCAGCCCCAGCATTTT	CASSFGGQGWDQPQHF
-	-	TRBJ2-7	TRBV19	TGTGCCAGTAGTGTCCGGGACAACTACGAGCAGTACTTC	CASSVRDNYEQYF
-	-	TRBJ2-2	TRBV5-1	TGCGCCAGCAGCTATGTAGCTTCTCGGAACACCGGGGAGCTGTTTTTT	CASSYVASRNTGELFF
-	-	TRBJ2-1	TRBV11-3	TGTGCCAGCAGCTTTCTCACTAGTATGGGGAACAATGAGCAGTTCTTC	CASSFLTSMGNNEQFF
-	-	TRBJ2-3	TRBV21-1	TGTGCCAGCAGCACGTCCGAGAGGTGGAGCTCCACAGATACGCAGTATTTT	CASSTSERWSSTDTQYF
TRBD2	-	TRBJ2-3	TRBV6-4	TGTGCCAGCAGTGAACTAGCGGGAGTGCCAGATACGCAGTATTTT	CASSELAGVPDTQYF
TRBD2	-	TRBJ2-3	TRBV6-6	TGTGCCAGCAGGCCAAACCTAGCGGGAGGCACAGATACGCAGTATTTT	CASRPNLAGGTDTQYF
TRBD1	-	TRBJ1-5	TRBV7-8	TGTGCCAGCAGCTCTACAGGGGGGCCGCAGCCCCAGCATTTT	CASSSTGGPQPQHF
-	medium-sized	TRBJ1-6	TRBV7-8	TGTGCCAGCAGCCCCTCGGACTCCTTCTATAATTCACCCCTCCACTTT	CASSPSDSFYNSPLHF
-	-	TRBJ2-2	TRBV6-1	TGTGCCAGCAGTGAAGCAGGAGGGTTCGATAGTCGGGAGCTGTTTTTT	CASSEAGGFDSRELFF
-	-	TRBJ1-2	TRBV29-1	TGCAGCGTTCGGGGCCCCTACGTTGGCTATGGCTACACCTTC	CSVRGPYVGYGYTF
-	few	TRBJ1-6	TRBV19	TGTGCCAGTAGTATACGACAGGCACTATCACCCCTCCACTTT	CASSIRQALSPLHF
TRBD1	-	TRBJ2-7	TRBV4-3	TGCGCCAGCAGCCATTCCTGGACAGGCGAAACCTACGAGCAGTACTTC	CASSHSWTGETYEQYF
-	few	TRBJ1-4	TRBV9	TGTGCCAGCAGCGTAGAGGGACCCCCCGGACAACTGTTTTTT	CASSVEGPPGQLFF
-	-	TRBJ1-2	TRBV6-6	TGTGCCAGCAGTTCCGGCGGGACATCGAGCTACACCTTC	CASSSGGTSSYTF
-	-	TRBJ1-6	TRBV12-5	TGTGCTAGTGGTTTGGGGGCAACCTATAATTCACCCCTCCACTTT	CASGLGATYNSPLHF
TRBD1	-	TRBJ2-7	TRBV10-2	TGCGCCAGCAGTGAGCTATTTAGGACAGGGGGCGAGCAGTACTTC	CASSELFRTGGEQYF
-	few	TRBJ2-3	TRBV2	TGTGCCAGCAGGGGGTCGGGGGACCCCTGGGAGACAGATACGCAGTATTTT	CASRGSGDPWETDTQYF
TRBD1	-	TRBJ1-1	TRBV9	TGTGCCAGCAGCGTAGGGGACAGTACTGAAGCTTTCTTT	CASSVGDSTEAFF
-	once	TRBJ1-6	TRBV7-2	TGTGCCAGCAGCTTAGTACCGGAGGGTTCACCCCTCCACTTT	CASSLVPEGSPLHF
-	-	TRBJ1-1	TRBV9	TGTGCCAGCAGCGGAGGGGGTACTGAAGCTTTCTTT	CASSGGGTEAFF
-	-	TRBJ2-1	TRBV28	TGTGCCAGCAGTGAACAGGCCAATGAGCAGTTCTTC	CASSEQANEQFF
TRBD2	-	TRBJ2-1	TRBV6-1	TGTGCCAGCAGTGGAACTAGCGGGGAGCAGTTCTTC	CASSGTSGEQFF
-	-	TRBJ2-3	TRBV10-3	TGTGCCATCAGTGACCAACCGGGGGCCAGCACAGATACGCAGTATTTT	CAISDQPGASTDTQYF
TRBD1	-	TRBJ2-3	TRBV5-1	TGCGCCAGCAGCTTGGCCGGGACAGAGAACACAGATACGCAGTATTTT	CASSLAGTENTDTQYF
TRBD1	few	TRBJ2-3	TRBV30	TGTGCCTGGAGTGTTATGACAGGGGCAGCAGATACGCAGTATTTT	CAWSVMTGAADTQYF
-	-	TRBJ2-7	TRBV7-2	TGTGCCAGCAGCTCCAGTGCGCCGGCCGGGCAGTACTTC	CASSSSAPAGQYF
-	-	TRBJ1-1	TRBV7-7	TGTGCCAGCAGCTTATCGGGGAACACTGAAGCTTTCTTT	CASSLSGNTEAFF
TRBD1	once	TRBJ1-1	TRBV19	TGTGCCAGTAGTGGAGTTGGACAGGGGGCGACTGAAGCTTTCTTT	CASSGVGQGATEAFF
-	-	TRBJ2-3	TRBV20-1	TGCAGTGCTAGTGGTCTAGATACGCAGTATTTT	CSASGLDTQYF
TRBD1	few	TRBJ1-1	TRBV5-1	TGCGCCAGCAGCTTCGGCAGGGGGGACACTGAAGCTTTCTTT	CASSFGRGDTEAFF